The clone carrying this T cell receptor beta chain appeared a few times. This sample stems from a study of T cell repertoires in cytomegalovirus infection. Germline values: CDR1 MNHEY, CDR2 SMNVEV (reference sequence). This CDR3 region has 16 residues. V was shortened by 5 bases and J by 5 bases, with 19 bases between the two germline ends. MiXCR, applied by TCRdb to the reads, yields one record per CDR3 protein. The sample includes almost 550,000 distinct CDR3 sequences, 16% of them seen just once. The sequence was obtained from a human donor in good health (CMV status not recorded). Some clones in this sample may be carry-over from other donors' samples. The sequenced sample consisted of CD8+ T cells from PBMCs. The chain combines TRBV27 with TRBJ2-1; D is possibly TRBD2 (5 bases). CDR3 nucleotides: TGTGCCAGCAGTCCCTCCTGGGGAGTAGCGCACAATGAGCAGTTCTTC. It is translated as CASSPSWGVAHNEQFF.